This T cell receptor beta chain was retrieved from a study of blood T cell repertoires in COVID-19. Study-level information: COVID-19 samples collected from the United States, Italy and Spain covered acute and convalescent phases. In each case, the material was cDNA or gDNA derived from T cells, B-cell-depleted T cells, or PBMCs.

Germline V gene sequence: CDR1 GTSNPN, CDR2 SVGIG (reference sequence). V was shortened by 4 bases and J by 14 bases, with 17 bases between the two germline ends. The CDR3 has 11 residues. Authors' methods: Researchers report that nucleated cell counts were estimated from reference gene primer amplification. Data came from immunoSEQ multiplex PCR; TCRdb stores just in-frame clones and leaves some out. V and J calls and clone size come straight from that table; D and trimming were deduced from the DNA. The repertoire holds roughly 350,000 clones, with approximately 90% as singletons. This rearrangement joins TRBV30 to TRBJ1-2, with D unresolved. Material: peripheral blood. The sequence was obtained from a woman aged 18 to 35 who had recovered from COVID-19. CDR3 nucleotides: TGTGCCTGGACTGGTTCCGGGGTAACGACCTTC. Translated, it gives CAWTGSGVTTF.